This T cell receptor beta chain comes out of a study of blood T cell repertoires in COVID-19. Whole-study context: Samples of COVID-19 (acute and convalescent) were obtained from the United States, Italy and Spain.

This clone is termed medium-sized. Assay used: immunoSEQ multiplex PCR; TCRdb lists only in-frame clones, some missing. The sample gives around 60,000 clones, roughly 79% of which show up once; 25% to 40% is in the top ten. The CDR3 runs to 13 residues. Germline CDR1 LGHDT, CDR2 YNNKEL (reference sequence). V was shortened by 5 bases and J by 4 bases, with 12 bases between the two germline ends. Source material: peripheral blood. The receptor comes from a human donor in a cohort sampled during active COVID-19. This chain uses TRBV3-1 (or the pseudogene TRBV3-2) with TRBJ2-7, with D maybe TRBD1 (6 bases). DNA of the CDR3: TGTGCCAGCAGCGTTCGGACAGCTTACGAGCAGTACTTC. Encoded protein: CASSVRTAYEQYF.